Given below is one T cell receptor beta chain in context. Its antigen is unknown. V lost 0 bases and J lost 6, with 18 bases in between. The CDR3 sequence is 16 residues long. Per germline, CDR1 KGHSH and CDR2 LQKENI. TCRdb processed the 5' RACE reads anew with MiXCR; each CDR3 protein has one entry. The table lists approximately 250,000 distinct CDR3 sequences, roughly 6.3% of them singletons. The data stem from a study of T cells after yellow fever vaccination. Study-wide findings and caveats: When the response was secondary, it was weaker but reached its peak faster, day 5 versus 15. Booster samples showed a return of most primary-vaccination clones (around 96% CD4, 70% to 90% CD8).

This sequence originates from a man younger than 45 who received the YFV17D yellow fever vaccine. The gene calls are TRBV18 and TRBJ2-7; D is possibly TRBD1 or TRBD2 (6 bases each). This specimen was CD4+ T cells sorted from PBMCs, taken on the day of the yellow fever booster vaccination. CDR3 DNA: TGTGCCAGCTCACCACCGAGGGGGGCGCTCAATGGCGAGCAGTACTTC. Protein sequence: CASSPPRGALNGEQYF. Using reference TRBV18 and TRBJ2-7 for the parts outside the CDR3, the full variable domain is NAGVMQNPRHLVRRRGQEARLRCSPMKGHSHVYWYRQLPEEGLKFMVYLQKENIIDESGMPKERFSAEFPKEGPSILRIQQVVRGDSAAYFCASSPPRGALNGEQYFGPGTRLTVT.